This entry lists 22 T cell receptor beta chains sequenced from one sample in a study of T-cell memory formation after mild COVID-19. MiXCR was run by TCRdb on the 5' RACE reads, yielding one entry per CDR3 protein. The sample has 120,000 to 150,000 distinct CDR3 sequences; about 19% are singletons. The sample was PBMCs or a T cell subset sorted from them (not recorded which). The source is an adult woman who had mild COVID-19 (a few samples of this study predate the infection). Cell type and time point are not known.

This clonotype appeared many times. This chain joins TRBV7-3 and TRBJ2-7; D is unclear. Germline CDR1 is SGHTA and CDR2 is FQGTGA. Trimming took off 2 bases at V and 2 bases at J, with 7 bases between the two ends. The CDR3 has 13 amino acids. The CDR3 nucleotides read TGTGCCAGCAGCTTATCCCAAACCTACGAGCAGTACTTC. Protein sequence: CASSLSQTYEQYF. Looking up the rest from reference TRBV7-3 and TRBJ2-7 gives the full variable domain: GAGVSQTPSNKVTEKGKYVELRCDPISGHTALYWYRQSLGQGPEFLIYFQGTGAADDSGLPNDRFFAVRPEGSVSTLKIQRTERGDSAVYLCASSLSQTYEQYFGPGTRLTVT.

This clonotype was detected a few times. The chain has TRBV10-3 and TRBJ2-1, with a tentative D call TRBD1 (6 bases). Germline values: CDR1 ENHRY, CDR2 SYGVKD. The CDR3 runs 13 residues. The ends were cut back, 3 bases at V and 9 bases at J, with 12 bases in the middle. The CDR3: CAISEGQGSEQFF. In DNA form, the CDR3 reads TGTGCCATCAGTGAAGGGCAGGGGTCTGAGCAGTTCTTC.

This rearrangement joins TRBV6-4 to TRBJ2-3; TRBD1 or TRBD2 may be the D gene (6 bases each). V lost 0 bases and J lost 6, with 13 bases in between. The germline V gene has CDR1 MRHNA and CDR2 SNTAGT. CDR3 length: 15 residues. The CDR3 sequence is CASSDSGGAGDTQYF. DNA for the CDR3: TGTGCCAGCAGTGACTCGGGGGGCGCAGGGGATACGCAGTATTTT.

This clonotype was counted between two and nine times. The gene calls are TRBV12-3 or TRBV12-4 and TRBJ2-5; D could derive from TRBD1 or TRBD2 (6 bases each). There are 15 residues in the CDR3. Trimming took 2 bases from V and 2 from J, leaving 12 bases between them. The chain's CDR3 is CASSLRRGGQETQYF. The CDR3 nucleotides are TGTGCCAGCAGTTTAAGGAGAGGGGGGCAAGAGACCCAGTACTTC.

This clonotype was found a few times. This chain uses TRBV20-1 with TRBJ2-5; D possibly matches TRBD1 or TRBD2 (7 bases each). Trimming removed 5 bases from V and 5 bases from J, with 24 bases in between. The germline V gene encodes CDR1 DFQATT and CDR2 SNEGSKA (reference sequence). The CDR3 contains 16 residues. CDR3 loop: CSALLLNPGGQETQYF. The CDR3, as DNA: TGCAGTGCTCTCCTTCTTAACCCGGGGGGACAGGAGACCCAGTACTTC.

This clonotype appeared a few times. The CDR3 region has the DNA TGTGCCAGCAGTTACCGGGGGTCGGAGACCCAGTACTTC. The encoded protein is CASSYRGSETQYF. This rearrangement joins TRBV6-5 to TRBJ2-5; the D gene is possibly TRBD2 (6 bases). The CDR3 length is 13 residues. Trimming removed 2 bases from V and 5 bases from J, with 9 bases in between. Germline CDR1 is MNHEY and CDR2 is SVGAGI.

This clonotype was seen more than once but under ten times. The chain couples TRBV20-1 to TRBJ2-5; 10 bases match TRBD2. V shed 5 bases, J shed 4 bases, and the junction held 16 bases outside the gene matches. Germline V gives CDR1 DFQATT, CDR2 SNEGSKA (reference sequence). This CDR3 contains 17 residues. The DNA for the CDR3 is TGCAGTGCTTCTCGGTTGGGGAGCGGGAGGGCCGGAGAGACCCAGTACTTC. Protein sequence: CSASRLGSGRAGETQYF.

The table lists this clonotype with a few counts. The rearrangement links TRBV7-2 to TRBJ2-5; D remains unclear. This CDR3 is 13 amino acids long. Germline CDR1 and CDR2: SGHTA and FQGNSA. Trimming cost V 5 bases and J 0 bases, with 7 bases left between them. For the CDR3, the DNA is TGTGCCAGCAGCCGGCCCAACCAAGAGACCCAGTACTTC. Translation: CASSRPNQETQYF.

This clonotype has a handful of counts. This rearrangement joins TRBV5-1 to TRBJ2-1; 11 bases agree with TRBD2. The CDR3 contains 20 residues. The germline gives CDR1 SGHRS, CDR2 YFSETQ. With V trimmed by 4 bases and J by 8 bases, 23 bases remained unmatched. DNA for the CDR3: TGCGCCAGCAGCCTGCCAAGCGGGAATAGCGGGAGGGTGCTGTTATATGAGCAGTTCTTC. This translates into CASSLPSGNSGRVLLYEQFF.

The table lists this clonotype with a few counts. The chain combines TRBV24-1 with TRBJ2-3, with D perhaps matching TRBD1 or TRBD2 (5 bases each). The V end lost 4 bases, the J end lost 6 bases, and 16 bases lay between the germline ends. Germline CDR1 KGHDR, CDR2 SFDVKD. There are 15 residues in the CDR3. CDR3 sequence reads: CATSDPSGAEDTQYF. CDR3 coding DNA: TGTGCCACCAGTGACCCATCCGGGGCCGAGGATACGCAGTATTTT.

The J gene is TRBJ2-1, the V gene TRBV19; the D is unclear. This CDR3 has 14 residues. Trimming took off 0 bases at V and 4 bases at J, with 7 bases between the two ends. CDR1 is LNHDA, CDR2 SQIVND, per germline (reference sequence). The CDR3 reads CASSIDAVYNEQFF. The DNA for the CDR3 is TGTGCCAGTAGTATAGACGCTGTTTACAATGAGCAGTTCTTC.

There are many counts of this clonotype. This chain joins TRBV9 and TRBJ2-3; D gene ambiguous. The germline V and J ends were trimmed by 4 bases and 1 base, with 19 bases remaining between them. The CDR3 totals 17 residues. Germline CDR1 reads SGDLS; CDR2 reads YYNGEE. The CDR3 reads CASSPTGRTAGTDTQYF. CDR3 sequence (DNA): TGTGCCAGCAGCCCCACGGGTCGGACGGCCGGCACAGATACGCAGTATTTT. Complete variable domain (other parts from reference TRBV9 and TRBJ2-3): DSGVTQTPKHLITATGQRVTLRCSPRSGDLSVYWYQQSLDQGLQFLIQYYNGEERAKGNILERFSAQQFPDLHSELNLSSLELGDSALYFCASSPTGRTAGTDTQYFGPGTRLTVL.

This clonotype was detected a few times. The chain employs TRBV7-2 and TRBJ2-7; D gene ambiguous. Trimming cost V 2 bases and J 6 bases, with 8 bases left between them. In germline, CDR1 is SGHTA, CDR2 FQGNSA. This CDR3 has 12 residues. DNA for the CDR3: TGTGCCAGCAGCTTATCTAAGGCCGAGCAGTACTTC. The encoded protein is CASSLSKAEQYF.

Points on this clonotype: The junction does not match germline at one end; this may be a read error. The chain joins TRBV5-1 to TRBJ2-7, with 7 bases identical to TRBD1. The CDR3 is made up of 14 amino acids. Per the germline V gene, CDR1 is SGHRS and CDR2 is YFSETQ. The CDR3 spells CAGRTGTDSLEQYF. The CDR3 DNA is TGCGCCGGCAGAACCGGGACAGATTCTTTGGAGCAGTACTTC.

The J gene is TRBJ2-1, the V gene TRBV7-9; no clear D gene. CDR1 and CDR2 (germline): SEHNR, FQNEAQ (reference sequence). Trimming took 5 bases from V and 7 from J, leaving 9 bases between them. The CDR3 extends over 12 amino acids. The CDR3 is CASSPSPNEQFF. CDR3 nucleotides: TGTGCCAGCAGCCCCTCCCCGAATGAGCAGTTCTTC.

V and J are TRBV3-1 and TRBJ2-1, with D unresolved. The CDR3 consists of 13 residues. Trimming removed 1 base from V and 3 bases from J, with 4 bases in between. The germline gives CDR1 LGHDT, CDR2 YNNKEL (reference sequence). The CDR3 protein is CASSQVLYNEQFF. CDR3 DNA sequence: TGTGCCAGCAGCCAAGTCCTCTACAATGAGCAGTTCTTC.

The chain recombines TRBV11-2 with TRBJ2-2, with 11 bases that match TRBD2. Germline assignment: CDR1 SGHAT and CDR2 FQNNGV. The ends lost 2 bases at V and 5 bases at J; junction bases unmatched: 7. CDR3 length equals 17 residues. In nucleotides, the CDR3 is TGTGCCAGCAGCTTATTGATGACTAGCGGGACAACCGGGGAGCTGTTTTTT. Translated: CASSLLMTSGTTGELFF. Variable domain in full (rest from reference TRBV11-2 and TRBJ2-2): EAGVAQSPRYKIIEKRQSVAFWCNPISGHATLYWYQQILGQGPKLLIQFQNNGVVDDSQLPKDRFSAERLKGVDSTLKIQPAKLEDSAVYLCASSLLMTSGTTGELFFGEGSRLTVL.

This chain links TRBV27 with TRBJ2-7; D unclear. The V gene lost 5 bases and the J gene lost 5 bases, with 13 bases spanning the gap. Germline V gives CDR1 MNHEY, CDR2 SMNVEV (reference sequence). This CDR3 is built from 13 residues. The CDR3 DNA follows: TGTGCCAGCAGTCGGACGGCCCCCAACGAGCAGTACTTC. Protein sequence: CASSRTAPNEQYF.

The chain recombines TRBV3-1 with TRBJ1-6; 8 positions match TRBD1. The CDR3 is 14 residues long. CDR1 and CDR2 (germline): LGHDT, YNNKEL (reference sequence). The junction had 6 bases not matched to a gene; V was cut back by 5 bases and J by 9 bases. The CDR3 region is CASSRTGTSSPLHF. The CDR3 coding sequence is TGTGCCAGCAGCAGGACAGGGACGTCTTCACCCCTCCACTTT.

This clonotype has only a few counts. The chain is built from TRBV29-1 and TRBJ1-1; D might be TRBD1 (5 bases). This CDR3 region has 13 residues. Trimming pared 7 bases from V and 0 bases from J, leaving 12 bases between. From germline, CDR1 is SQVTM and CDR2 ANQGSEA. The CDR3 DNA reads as TGCAGCGCCGGGGGACGGTTGAACACTGAAGCTTTCTTT. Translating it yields CSAGGRLNTEAFF.

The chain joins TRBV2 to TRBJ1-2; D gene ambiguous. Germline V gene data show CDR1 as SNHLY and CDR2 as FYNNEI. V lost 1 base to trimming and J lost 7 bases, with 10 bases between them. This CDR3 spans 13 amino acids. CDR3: CASSEDKHRGYTF. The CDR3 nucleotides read TGTGCCAGCAGTGAAGACAAACACCGTGGCTACACCTTC.

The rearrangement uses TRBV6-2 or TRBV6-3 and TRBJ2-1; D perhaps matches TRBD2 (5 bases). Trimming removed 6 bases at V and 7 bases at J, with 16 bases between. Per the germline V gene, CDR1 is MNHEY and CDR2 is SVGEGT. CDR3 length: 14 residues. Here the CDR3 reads CASRGSNRGNEQFF. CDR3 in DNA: TGTGCCAGCAGGGGTTCCAACCGGGGTAATGAGCAGTTCTTC.